This T cell receptor beta chain was sequenced during a study of T cells in Graves' hyperthyroidism and ophthalmopathy. This clonotype came up many times. The CDR3 loop spans 16 amino acids. The ends lost 4 bases at V and 5 bases at J; junction bases unmatched: 11. CDR1 and CDR2 from the germline V gene are LGHNT and FRNRAP. TCR beta CDR3 regions were amplified from RNA transcripts. HTBI primers were the set used in a first-round RT-PCR of the TCR CDR3. TCRdb itself ran the multiplex PCR reads through MiXCR, one entry per CDR3 protein. The sample contains about 560,000 distinct CDR3 sequences, 16% of which appear only once.

The V and J genes are TRBV12-5 and TRBJ1-5, with 7 positions matching TRBD1. The sequenced sample was blood. The source is a woman under 30 with Graves' hyperthyroidism. The CDR3 is CASGSLTGPGDQPQHF. CDR3 sequence (DNA): TGTGCTAGTGGTTCGCTGACAGGGCCGGGCGATCAGCCCCAGCATTTT.